This T cell receptor (beta chain) was captured in a study of regulatory T cells in long-lasting Graves disease (dated by TCRdb to the early 2020s). As for the study more broadly: Newly diagnosed Graves' disease patients had taken antithyroid drugs for less than 3 months. A total of roughly 35 samples were covered by TCR sequencing, comprising some 13 persistent and about 20 newly diagnosed Graves' disease patients. Patients with persistent Graves' disease were compared with patients with newly diagnosed Graves' disease using TCR sequencing and RNA sequencing of peripheral blood. The study was registered as a clinical trial and conducted in China. General conclusions and limits of the study: Persistent patients shared more public clonotypes among themselves (under 3,000) than newly diagnosed patients did (about 1,000). Only the TCR beta chain was sequenced and analyzed. Compared with newly diagnosed patients, persistent Graves' disease patients had lower TCR Shannon entropy and fewer highly expanded clones, which suggests clonal expansion. As a limitation, the authors acknowledged that the small sample size may reduce accuracy. The study examined only peripheral blood because the primary lesion, thyroid tissue, could not be accessed.

The time point label of this sample denotes: newly diagnosed GD, antithyroid drugs for less than 3 months. For both TCR sequencing and RNA sequencing, RNA was extracted from PBMCs using TRIzol. The diagnosis of Graves' disease was made according to American Thyroid Association guidelines. The patients came from an endocrinology department in Xi'an, China. Each patient gave approximately 10 milliliters of peripheral blood, collected in an EDTA anticoagulant tube. Ficoll Paque Plus density gradient separation was used to isolate PBMCs, and no further T cell sorting was performed. An Agilent 2100 Bioanalyzer and agarose gel were used to check RNA quality, while a NanoDrop 2000 measured RNA concentration. Library generation was performed with multiplex PCR. The run used an Illumina HiSeq 4000. To build TCR beta libraries, CDR3 regions were amplified by Arm-PCR using iRepertoire HTBI primers. Before sequencing, the PCR products went through gel purification. Per the original workflow: Gene usage analysis of CDR3 amino acid clonotypes relied on the roughly 60 TRBV and 14 TRBJ segments identified across samples. COPE and FqMerger were used to merge filtered high-quality paired reads into contigs. BLAST was used to align contigs to IMGT TRBV, TRBD and TRBJ reference genes, and CDR3 was defined according to IMGT. Clonotypes above 0.1% frequency were classified as highly expanded clones. Shannon entropy served as the measure of repertoire diversity, while the Gini coefficient captured V-J evenness. Clonotypes shared by more than one individual were considered public. The public reads were reanalyzed by TCRdb: fastp trimming at Q25, MiXCR alignment, in-frame beta chains only. Duplicate CDR3 protein sequences are folded into a single record with the most common DNA and genes. In this record, the V and J calls reflect TCRdb's handling and not the investigators' own analysis. The sample data list around 400,000 distinct CDR3 sequences, and approximately 16% of these were observed just once. Over 7% of the sample is taken by the ten largest.

This clonotype occurred many times. The antigen it binds to is not known. Per-nucleotide qualities are absent, and no much larger clonotype sits a single base away. The same data also went into a second study, on T cells in Graves' hyperthyroidism and ophthalmopathy. In that second paper, the authors write: A patient counted as having stable Graves' hyperthyroidism if no progression to ophthalmopathy occurred over 18 months of follow-up. Hyperthyroidism patients were newly diagnosed, had a disease duration of under 2 months, and were aged 18 to 65 years. Exclusion was applied to patients with uncontrolled infections, other autoimmune diseases, pregnancy or lactation. Clinical symptoms, serum thyroxine and TRAb, thyroid ultrasound, and orbital computed tomography formed the basis for the diagnoses. The TCR CDR3 was subjected to a first round of RT-PCR using the HTBI primer set and the Qiagen OneStep RT-PCR kit. Most expanded thyroid clonotypes (frequency above 0.001) were also found in blood, which suggests that blood repertoires may mirror thyroid immune responses. A model built on a 13 V-J signature distinguished ophthalmopathy from stable hyperthyroidism, reaching roughly 88% sensitivity and approximately 83% specificity in cross-validation and 80%/75% in testing. In validation, progression to ophthalmopathy was predicted by the model with 70% to 71% sensitivity and roughly 72% specificity, a median of approximately 6.5 months before onset. To identify TCR V-J signatures that set the groups apart, the researchers used a discovery cohort of about a hundred patients, made up of 43 with Graves' ophthalmopathy and 57 with stable Graves' hyperthyroidism. Whether ophthalmopathy could be predicted prospectively was tested in an independent validation cohort made up of approximately 19 hyperthyroidism patients plus 17 patients who later progressed to ophthalmopathy. For training and testing, the 100 or so patients in the discovery cohort were randomly divided in a 7:3 ratio. Thyroid tissue and blood T-cell repertoires from several Graves' hyperthyroidism patients were also compared in the study. Once sampling was done, hyperthyroidism patients were given methimazole at a starting dose of 30 mg daily, whereas ophthalmopathy patients were given high-dose intravenous methylprednisolone. The libraries were constructed in a second round of multiplex PCR and then size-selected and purified. Sequencing of the libraries was done on an Illumina HiSeq2000 using paired-end 100 bp reads. SOAPnuke was used to process the raw data, removing reads that contained adapters or uncalled bases, had a mean Phred below 15, or lacked an exact match to the constant primer or identifier. High-quality paired reads were merged using COPE v1.2.5, and each unique nucleotide sequence was defined as a clonotype. MiTCR v1.1 was used to align the clonotypes against IMGT TRBV, TRBD and TRBJ reference segments. Analysis was restricted to V-J combinations with a frequency above 0.0001, which covered over 98% of repertoires. The TCS score was defined as F50 (clonal expansion) divided by E x V (chaos), with BLOSUM62-based TCRdist calculated between CDR3 peptides within each V-J. Welch's t-statistics and random forest reduced some 510 V-J features to 10 to 15, which were used in a naive Bayes classifier (R e1071). No statistical method was used to fix the sample size in advance, and group allocation was not hidden from the investigators. TCR Vbeta CDR3 sequencing of roughly 140 peripheral blood samples (around 45 ophthalmopathy, under 80 hyperthyroidism and roughly 17 progressor patients) is reported in the paper.

The receptor was isolated from a woman between 40 and 55 years old with Graves disease. Donor details come from another sample of the same person, matched by shared clones. Here the sequenced sample was peripheral blood mononuclear cells (PBMCs), taken at new diagnosis, from a patient treated with antithyroid drugs.

The CDR3 protein sequence reads: CAWSRTGVYEQFF. The sequence in DNA is TGTGCCTGGAGTAGAACGGGAGTGTATGAGCAGTTCTTC. This receptor chain uses TRBV30 and TRBJ2-1; TRBD2 is a weak D gene call, 6 bases matching. The CDR3, cysteine through phenylalanine, is 13 amino acids long. Just CDR3 DNA is preserved here, 39 bases in frame from base 1. As encoded in the germline V gene (reference sequence), CDR1 is GTSNPN while CDR2 is SVGIG. At the junction V is shortened by 2 bases and J by 8 bases, with 13 bases in between.